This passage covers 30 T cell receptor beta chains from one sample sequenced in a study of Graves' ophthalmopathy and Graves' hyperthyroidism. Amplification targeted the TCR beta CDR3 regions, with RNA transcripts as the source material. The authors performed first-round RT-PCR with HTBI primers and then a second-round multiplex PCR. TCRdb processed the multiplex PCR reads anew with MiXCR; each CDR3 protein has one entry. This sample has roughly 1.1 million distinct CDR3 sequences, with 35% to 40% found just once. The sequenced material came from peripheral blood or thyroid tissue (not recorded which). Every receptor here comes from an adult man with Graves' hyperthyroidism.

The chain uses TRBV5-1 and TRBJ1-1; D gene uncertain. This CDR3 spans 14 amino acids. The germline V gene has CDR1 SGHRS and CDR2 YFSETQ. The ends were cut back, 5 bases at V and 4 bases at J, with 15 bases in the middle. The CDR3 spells CASRAPNSSTEAFF. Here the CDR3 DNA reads TGCGCCAGCAGGGCCCCTAATTCTAGCACTGAAGCTTTCTTT.

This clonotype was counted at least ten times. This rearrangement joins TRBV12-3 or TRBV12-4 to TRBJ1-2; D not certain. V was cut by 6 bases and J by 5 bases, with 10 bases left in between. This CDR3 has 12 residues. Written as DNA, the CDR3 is TGTGCCAGCAGCTTGGGAGAATATGGCTACACCTTC. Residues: CASSLGEYGYTF.

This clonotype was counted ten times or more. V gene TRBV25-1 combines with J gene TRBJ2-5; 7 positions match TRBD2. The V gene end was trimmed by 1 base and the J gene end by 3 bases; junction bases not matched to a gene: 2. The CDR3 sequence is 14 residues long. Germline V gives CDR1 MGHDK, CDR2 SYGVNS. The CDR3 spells CASSEWAGEETQYF. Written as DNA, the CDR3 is TGTGCCAGCAGTGAATGGGCGGGAGAAGAGACCCAGTACTTC.

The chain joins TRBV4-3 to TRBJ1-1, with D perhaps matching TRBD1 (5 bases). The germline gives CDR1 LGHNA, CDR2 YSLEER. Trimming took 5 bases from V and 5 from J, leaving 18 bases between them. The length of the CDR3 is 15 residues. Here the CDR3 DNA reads TGCGCCAGCAGCTCCGCCAGGGATTTGGTGACTGAAGCTTTCTTT. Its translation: CASSSARDLVTEAFF.

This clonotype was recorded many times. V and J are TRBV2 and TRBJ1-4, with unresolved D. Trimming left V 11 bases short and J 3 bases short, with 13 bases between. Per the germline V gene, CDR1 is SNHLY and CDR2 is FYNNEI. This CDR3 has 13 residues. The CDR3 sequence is CAQQADSNEKLFF. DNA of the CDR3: TGTGCCCAGCAGGCGGACTCTAATGAAAAACTGTTTTTT.

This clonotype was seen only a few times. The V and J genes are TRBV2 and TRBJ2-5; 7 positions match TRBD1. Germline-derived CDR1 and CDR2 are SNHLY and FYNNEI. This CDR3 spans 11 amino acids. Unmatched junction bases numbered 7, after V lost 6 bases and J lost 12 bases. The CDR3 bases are TGTGCCAGCAGGGGGGACAGCTGGAAGTACTTC. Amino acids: CASRGDSWKYF.

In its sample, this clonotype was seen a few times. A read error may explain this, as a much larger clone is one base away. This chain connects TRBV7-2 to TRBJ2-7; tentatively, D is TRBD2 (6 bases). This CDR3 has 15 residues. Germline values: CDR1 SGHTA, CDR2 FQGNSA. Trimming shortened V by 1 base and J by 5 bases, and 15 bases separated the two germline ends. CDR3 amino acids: CASSLGPGVGHEQYF. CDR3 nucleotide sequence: TGTGCCAGCAGCTTAGGTCCGGGAGTAGGACACGAGCAGTACTTC.

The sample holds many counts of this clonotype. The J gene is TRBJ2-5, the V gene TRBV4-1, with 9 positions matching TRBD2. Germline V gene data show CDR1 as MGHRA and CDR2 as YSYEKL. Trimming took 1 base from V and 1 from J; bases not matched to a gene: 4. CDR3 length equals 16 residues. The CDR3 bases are TGCGCCAGCAGCCAAGCGCTAGCGGGGACCCAAGAGACCCAGTACTTC. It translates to CASSQALAGTQETQYF.

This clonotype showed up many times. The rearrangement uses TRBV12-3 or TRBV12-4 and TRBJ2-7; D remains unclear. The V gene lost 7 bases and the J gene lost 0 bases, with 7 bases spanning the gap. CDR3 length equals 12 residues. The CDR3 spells CASTENSYEQYF. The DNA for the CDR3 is TGTGCCAGCACGGAGAACTCCTACGAGCAGTACTTC.

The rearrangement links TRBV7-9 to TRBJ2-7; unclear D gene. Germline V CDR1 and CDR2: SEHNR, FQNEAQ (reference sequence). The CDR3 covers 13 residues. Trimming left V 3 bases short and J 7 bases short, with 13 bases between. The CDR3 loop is CASSLGNYNEQYF. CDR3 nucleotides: TGTGCCAGCAGCTTGGGGAACTACAATGAGCAGTACTTC. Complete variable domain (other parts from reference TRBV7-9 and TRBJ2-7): DTGVSQNPRHKITKRGQNVTFRCDPISEHNRLYWYRQTLGQGPEFLTYFQNEAQLEKSRLLSDRFSAERPKGSFSTLEIQRTEQGDSAMYLCASSLGNYNEQYFGPGTRLTVT.

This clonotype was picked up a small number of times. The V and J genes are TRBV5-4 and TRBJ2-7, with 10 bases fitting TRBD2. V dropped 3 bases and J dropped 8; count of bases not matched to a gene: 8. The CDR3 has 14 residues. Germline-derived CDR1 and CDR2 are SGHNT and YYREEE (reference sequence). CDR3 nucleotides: TGTGCCAGCAGCTCTATAGCGGGAGGACCCCAGCAGTACTTC. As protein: CASSSIAGGPQQYF.

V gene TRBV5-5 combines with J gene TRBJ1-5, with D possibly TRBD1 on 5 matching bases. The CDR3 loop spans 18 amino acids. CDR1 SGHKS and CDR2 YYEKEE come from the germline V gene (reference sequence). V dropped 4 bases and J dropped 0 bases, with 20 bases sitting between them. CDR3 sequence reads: CASSPSPGRADSNQPQHF. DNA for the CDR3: TGTGCCAGCAGCCCGAGTCCGGGACGAGCTGATAGCAATCAGCCCCAGCATTTT.

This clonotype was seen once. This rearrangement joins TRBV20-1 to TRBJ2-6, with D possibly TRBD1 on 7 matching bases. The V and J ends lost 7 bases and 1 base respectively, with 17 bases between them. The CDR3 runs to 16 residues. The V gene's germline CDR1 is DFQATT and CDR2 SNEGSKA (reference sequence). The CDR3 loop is CSEGPGGLSGANVLTF. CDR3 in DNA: TGCAGTGAAGGGCCAGGGGGACTGTCTGGGGCCAACGTCCTGACTTTC.

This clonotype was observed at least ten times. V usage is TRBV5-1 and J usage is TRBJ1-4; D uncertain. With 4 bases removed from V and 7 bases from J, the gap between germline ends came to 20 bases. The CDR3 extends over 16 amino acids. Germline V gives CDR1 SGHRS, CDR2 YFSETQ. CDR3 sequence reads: CASSKVGRGYVEKLFF. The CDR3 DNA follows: TGCGCCAGCAGCAAGGTTGGCCGAGGATACGTTGAAAAACTGTTTTTT.

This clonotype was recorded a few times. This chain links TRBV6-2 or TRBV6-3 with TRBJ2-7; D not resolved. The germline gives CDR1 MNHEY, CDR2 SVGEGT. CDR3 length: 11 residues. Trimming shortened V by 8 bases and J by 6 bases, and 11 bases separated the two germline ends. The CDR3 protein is CASGQSVEQYF. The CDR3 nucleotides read TGTGCCAGCGGCCAATCGGTCGAGCAGTACTTC.

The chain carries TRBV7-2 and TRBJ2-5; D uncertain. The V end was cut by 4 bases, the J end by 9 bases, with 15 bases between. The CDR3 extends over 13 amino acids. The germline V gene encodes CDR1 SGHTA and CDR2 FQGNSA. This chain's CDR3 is CASSYWTNQPQYF. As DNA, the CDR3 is TGTGCCAGCAGCTACTGGACCAATCAGCCCCAGTACTTC.

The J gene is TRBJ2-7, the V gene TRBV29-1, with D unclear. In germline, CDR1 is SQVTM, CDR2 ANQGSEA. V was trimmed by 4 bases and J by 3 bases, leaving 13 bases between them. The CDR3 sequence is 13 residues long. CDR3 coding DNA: TGCAGCGTTGCGGTGGGAAGTATCTACGAGCAGTACTTC. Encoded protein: CSVAVGSIYEQYF.

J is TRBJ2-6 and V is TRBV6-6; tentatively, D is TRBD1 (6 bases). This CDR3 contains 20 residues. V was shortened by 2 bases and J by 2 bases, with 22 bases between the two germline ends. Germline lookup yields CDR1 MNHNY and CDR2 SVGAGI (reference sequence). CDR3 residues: CASSYPKPGQLLPGANVLTF. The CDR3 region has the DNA TGTGCCAGCAGTTACCCTAAACCAGGACAGTTGCTTCCTGGGGCCAACGTCCTGACTTTC.

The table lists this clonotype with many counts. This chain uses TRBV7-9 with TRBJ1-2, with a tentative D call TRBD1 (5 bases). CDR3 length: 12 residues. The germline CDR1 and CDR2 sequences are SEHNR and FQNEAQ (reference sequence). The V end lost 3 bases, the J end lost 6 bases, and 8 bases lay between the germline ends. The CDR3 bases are TGTGCCAGCAGCTTCTCAGGGAATGGCTACACCTTC. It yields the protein CASSFSGNGYTF.

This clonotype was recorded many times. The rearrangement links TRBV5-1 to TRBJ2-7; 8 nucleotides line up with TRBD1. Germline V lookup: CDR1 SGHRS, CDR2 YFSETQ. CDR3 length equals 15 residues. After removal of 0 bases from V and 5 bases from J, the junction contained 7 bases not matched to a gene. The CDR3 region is CASSLASGGFNEQYF. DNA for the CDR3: TGCGCCAGCAGCTTGGCTTCAGGGGGCTTCAACGAGCAGTACTTC.

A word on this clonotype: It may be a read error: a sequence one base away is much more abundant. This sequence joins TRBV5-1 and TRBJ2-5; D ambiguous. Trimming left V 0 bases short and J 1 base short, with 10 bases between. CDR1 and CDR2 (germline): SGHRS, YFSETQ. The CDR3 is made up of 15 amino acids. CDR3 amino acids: CASSLAKYSQETQYF. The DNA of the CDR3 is TGCGCCAGCAGCTTGGCCAAGTACAGCCAAGAGACCCAGTACTTC. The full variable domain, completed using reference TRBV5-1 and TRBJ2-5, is KAGVTQTPRYLIKTRGQQVTLSCSPISGHRSVSWYQQTPGQGLQFLFEYFSETQRNKGNFPGRFSGRQFSNSRSEMNVSTLELGDSALYLCASSLAKYSQETQYFGPGTRLLVL.

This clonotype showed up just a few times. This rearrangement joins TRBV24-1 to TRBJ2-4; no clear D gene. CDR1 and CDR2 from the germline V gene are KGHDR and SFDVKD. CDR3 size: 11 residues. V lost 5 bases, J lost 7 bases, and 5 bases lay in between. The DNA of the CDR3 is TGTGCCACCAGTGTTGGGAACATTCAGTACTTC. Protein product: CATSVGNIQYF.

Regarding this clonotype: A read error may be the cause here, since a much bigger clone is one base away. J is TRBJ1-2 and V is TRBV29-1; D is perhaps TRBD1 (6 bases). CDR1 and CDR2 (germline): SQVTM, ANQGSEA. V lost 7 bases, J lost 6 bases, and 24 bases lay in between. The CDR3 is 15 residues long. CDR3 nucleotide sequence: TGCAGCGCCATCCCATCTTCGGGGGCTTACCATGGCTACACCTTC. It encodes CSAIPSSGAYHGYTF. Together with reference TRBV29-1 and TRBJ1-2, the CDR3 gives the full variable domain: SAVISQKPSRDICQRGTSLTIQCQVDSQVTMMFWYRQQPGQSLTLIATANQGSEATYESGFVIDKFPISRPNLTFSTLTVSNMSPEDSSIYLCSAIPSSGAYHGYTFGSGTRLTVV.

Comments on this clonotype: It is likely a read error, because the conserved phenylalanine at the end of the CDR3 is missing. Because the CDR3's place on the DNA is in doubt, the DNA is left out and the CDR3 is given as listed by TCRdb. The CDR3 is CASSGLRTS. This chain uses TRBV7-2 with TRBJ2-6; the D call in the table, TRBD2, was not verified against the DNA. Germline values: CDR1 SGHTA, CDR2 FQGNSA. The CDR3 is 9 residues long, counting both termini.

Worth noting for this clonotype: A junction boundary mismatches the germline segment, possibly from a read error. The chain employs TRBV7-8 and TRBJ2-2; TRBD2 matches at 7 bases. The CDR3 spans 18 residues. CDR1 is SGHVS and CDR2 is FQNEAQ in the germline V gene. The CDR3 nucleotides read TGCGCCAGCAGCCCCAGCGGGGCCCCAGTGCTCGGAACCGGGGAGCTGTTTTTT. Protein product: CASSPSGAPVLGTGELFF.

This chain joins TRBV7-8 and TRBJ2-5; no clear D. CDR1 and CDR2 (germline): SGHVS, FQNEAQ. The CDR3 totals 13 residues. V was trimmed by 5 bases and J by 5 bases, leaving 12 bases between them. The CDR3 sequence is CASSGQSWETQYF. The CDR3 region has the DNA TGTGCCAGCAGCGGCCAGTCTTGGGAGACCCAGTACTTC.

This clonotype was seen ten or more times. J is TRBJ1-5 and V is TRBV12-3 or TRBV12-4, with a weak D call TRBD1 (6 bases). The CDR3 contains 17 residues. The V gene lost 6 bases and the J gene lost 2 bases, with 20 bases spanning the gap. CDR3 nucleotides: TGTGCCAGCAGCCCACTGTCAGGGGCTGAGGGCAATCAGCCCCAGCATTTT. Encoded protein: CASSPLSGAEGNQPQHF.

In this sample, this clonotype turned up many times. DNA of the CDR3: TGTGCCAGCAGCGCGACTAGCGGCTCCTACGAGCAGTACTTC. This sequence encodes CASSATSGSYEQYF. This sequence joins TRBV12-3 or TRBV12-4 and TRBJ2-7; 9 bases fit TRBD2. The CDR3 totals 14 residues. With V trimmed by 6 bases and J by 0 bases, 3 bases remained unmatched.

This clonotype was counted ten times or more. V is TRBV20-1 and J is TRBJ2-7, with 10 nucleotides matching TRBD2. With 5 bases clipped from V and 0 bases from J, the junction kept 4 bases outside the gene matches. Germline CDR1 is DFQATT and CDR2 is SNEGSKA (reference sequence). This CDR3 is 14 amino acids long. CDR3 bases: TGCAGTGCTGGCTCTAGCGGGAGCTCCTACGAGCAGTACTTC. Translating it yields CSAGSSGSSYEQYF.

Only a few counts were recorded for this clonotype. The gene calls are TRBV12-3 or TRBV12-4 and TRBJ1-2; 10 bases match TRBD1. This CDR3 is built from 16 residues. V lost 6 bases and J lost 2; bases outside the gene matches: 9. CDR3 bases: TGTGCCAGCAGACAGACAGGGGGCTTGGTAAACTATGGCTACACCTTC. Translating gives CASRQTGGLVNYGYTF.